The 26 T cell receptor beta chains presented below share a single source sample, sequenced in a study of T cells after yellow fever vaccination. TCRdb reprocessed the 5' RACE reads via MiXCR and lists one record per CDR3 protein. Among some 200,000 distinct CDR3 sequences listed, less than 3.5% were seen once. The specimen comprised CD4+ T cells sorted from PBMCs, sampled 10 days after the yellow fever booster vaccination. The receptors derive from a man aged 18 to 29 who received the YFV17D yellow fever vaccine.

This clonotype was detected many times. This CDR3 reads CASSLEVPGSNEKLFF. DNA for the CDR3: TGTGCCAGCAGCTTGGAAGTCCCAGGGAGTAATGAAAAACTGTTTTTT. V gene TRBV5-4 combines with J gene TRBJ1-4; D might be TRBD1 (5 bases). CDR1 and CDR2 (germline): SGHNT, YYREEE (reference sequence). Deletions cut 0 bases from V and 4 bases from J, with 13 bases between. This CDR3 contains 16 residues.

This clonotype came up a few times. This sequence joins TRBV19 and TRBJ2-6; 8 bases align to TRBD2. The CDR3 length is 17 residues. Germline CDR1 LNHDA, CDR2 SQIVND (reference sequence). J gave up 2 bases and V 0 bases, and 3 bases lay outside the gene matches. As DNA, the CDR3 is TGTGCCAGTAGTATAGACTACGGGGGGGCTGGGGCCAACGTCCTGACTTTC. This codes for CASSIDYGGAGANVLTF. Drawing the rest from reference TRBV19 and TRBJ2-6, the complete variable domain is DGGITQSPKYLFRKEGQNVTLSCEQNLNHDAMYWYRQDPGQGLRLIYYSQIVNDFQKGDIAEGYSVSREKKESFPLTVTSAQKNPTAFYLCASSIDYGGAGANVLTFGAGSRLTVL.

This clonotype was seen ten or more times. J is TRBJ2-2 and V is TRBV4-3; the match to TRBD2 covers 10 bases. Germline lookup yields CDR1 LGHNA and CDR2 YSLEER. This CDR3 is 20 amino acids long. The J segment lost 0 bases and the V segment lost 1 base, leaving 11 bases of the junction unmatched. DNA of the CDR3: TGCGCCAGCAGCCAAGCCCCGGGCCTAGCGGGGGTCACGAACACCGGGGAGCTGTTTTTT. As protein: CASSQAPGLAGVTNTGELFF.

This clonotype was counted between two and nine times. V is TRBV9 and J is TRBJ1-2, with 8 bases lining up with TRBD1. This CDR3 has 15 residues. Germline loops: CDR1 SGDLS, CDR2 YYNGEE. Unmatched junction bases numbered 10, after V lost 3 bases and J lost 6 bases. The CDR3 is CASSGAGQVWDGYTF. The CDR3 region has the DNA TGTGCCAGCAGCGGTGCGGGACAGGTTTGGGATGGCTACACCTTC.

This clonotype came up a few times. The J gene is TRBJ2-7, the V gene TRBV12-3 or TRBV12-4, with a weak D call TRBD1 (6 bases). The CDR3 is made up of 15 amino acids. Deletions cut 6 bases from V and 0 bases from J, with 15 bases between. The CDR3 DNA is TGTGCCAGCAGCCGGGACCAGGGGCGCTCCTACGAGCAGTACTTC. Its translation is CASSRDQGRSYEQYF.

This clonotype came up many times. The rearrangement uses TRBV7-2 and TRBJ2-7; 12 bases map to TRBD1. V lost 5 bases, J lost 6 bases, and 2 bases stayed unmatched. CDR3 length: 13 amino acids. Germline CDR1 and CDR2: SGHTA and FQGNSA. The CDR3 region has the DNA TGTGCCAGCAGCCGGGACAGGGGGCGCGAGCAGTACGTC. Residues: CASSRDRGREQYV.

In this sample, this clonotype turned up many times. The chain links TRBV5-1 to TRBJ2-2, with 10 bases fitting TRBD1. Germline V gene sequence: CDR1 SGHRS, CDR2 YFSETQ. The V segment lost 4 bases and the J segment 6 bases; nucleotides outside the gene matches: 12. This CDR3 spans 17 amino acids. CDR3 DNA sequence: TGCGCCAGCAGCCTGGATCCGACAGGGGGCCTGGCCGGGGAGCTGTTTTTT. Amino acids: CASSLDPTGGLAGELFF.

This clonotype was found many times. The chain couples TRBV5-1 to TRBJ2-6; 7 bases map to TRBD1. Germline loops: CDR1 SGHRS, CDR2 YFSETQ. The CDR3 contains 15 residues. The J segment lost 2 bases and the V segment lost 4 bases, leaving 3 bases of the junction unmatched. CDR3 protein: CASSRDRAGANVLTF. The CDR3 DNA sequence: TGCGCCAGCAGCCGTGACAGGGCTGGGGCCAACGTCCTGACTTTC.

This clonotype was seen ten or more times. Written as DNA, the CDR3 is TGTGCCAGCAGTTACTCAGACACTACCTACGAGCAGTACTTC. This codes for CASSYSDTTYEQYF. This sequence joins TRBV6-5 and TRBJ2-7; D gene uncertain. The ends were cut back, 0 bases at V and 2 bases at J, with 8 bases in the middle. The CDR3 extends over 14 amino acids. CDR1 MNHEY and CDR2 SVGAGI come from the germline V gene.

The chain combines TRBV5-8 with TRBJ2-7; 9 bases match TRBD2. The junction had 2 bases not matched to a gene; V was cut back by 2 bases and J by 2 bases. This CDR3 is 14 amino acids long. Germline CDR1 is SGHTS and CDR2 is YDEGEE. This chain's CDR3 is CASSFSGGPYEQYV. The CDR3 DNA reads as TGTGCCAGCAGCTTTAGCGGGGGCCCCTACGAGCAGTACGTC.

This chain uses TRBV12-3 or TRBV12-4 with TRBJ1-1; TRBD1 agrees at 8 bases. This CDR3 contains 16 residues. After removal of 6 bases from V and 5 bases from J, the junction contained 14 bases not matched to a gene. The CDR3 protein is CASSRGGQEGGTEAFF. CDR3 nucleotides: TGTGCCAGCAGCCGAGGGGGACAGGAAGGGGGGACTGAAGCTTTCTTT.

This clonotype has ten or more counts. The V and J genes are TRBV7-2 and TRBJ2-7, with 9 bases lining up with TRBD1. This CDR3 is built from 14 residues. V shed 4 bases and J 3 bases; nucleotides not matched to a gene: 4. CDR1 and CDR2 from the germline V gene are SGHTA and FQGNSA. The CDR3 DNA is TGTGCCAGCAGCTCCCCGGGACAGGGCTACGAGCAGTACTTC. Translated, it gives CASSSPGQGYEQYF.

This clonotype was seen repeatedly, ten times or more. The chain recombines TRBV7-8 with TRBJ2-2; D is undetermined. The CDR3 sequence is 14 residues long. The germline V and J ends were trimmed by 5 bases and 1 base, with 8 bases remaining between them. Germline values: CDR1 SGHVS, CDR2 FQNEAQ. DNA of the CDR3: TGTGCCAGCAGCGGTCGACTGAACACCGGGGAGCTGTTTTTT. Translated, it gives CASSGRLNTGELFF.

This clonotype was seen more than once but under ten times. The J gene is TRBJ2-1, the V gene TRBV7-2; 10 nucleotides line up with TRBD2. This CDR3 has 17 residues. Trimming cost V 5 bases and J 9 bases; bases outside gene matches: 16. From germline, CDR1 is SGHTA and CDR2 FQGNSA. The CDR3 nucleotides are TGTGCCAGCAGCCCCCCGGGGGGAGCGGGGGGGCAGGGTGAGCAGTTCTTC. Its translation is CASSPPGGAGGQGEQFF. Together with reference TRBV7-2 and TRBJ2-1, the CDR3 gives the full variable domain: GAGVSQSPSNKVTEKGKDVELRCDPISGHTALYWYRQSLGQGLEFLIYFQGNSAPDKSGLPSDRFSAERTGGSVSTLTIQRTQQEDSAVYLCASSPPGGAGGQGEQFFGPGTRLTVL.

This clonotype has just a few counts. V and J are TRBV5-4 and TRBJ1-6, with 9 bases matching TRBD1. CDR3 size: 16 residues. Germline CDR1 and CDR2: SGHNT and YYREEE (reference sequence). Unmatched junction bases numbered 6, after V lost 1 base and J lost 7 bases. Here the CDR3 reads CASSLMGQGKNSPLHF. CDR3 bases: TGTGCCAGCAGCTTGATGGGACAGGGAAAGAATTCACCCCTCCACTTT.

This chain joins TRBV7-2 and TRBJ1-2; D gene ambiguous. V dropped 6 bases and J dropped 5 bases, with 7 bases sitting between them. The germline gives CDR1 SGHTA, CDR2 FQGNSA. The CDR3 sequence is 11 residues long. The CDR3 reads CASSAQYGYTF. The CDR3 DNA reads as TGTGCCAGCAGTGCCCAGTATGGCTACACCTTC.

This clonotype has only a few counts. The gene calls are TRBV18 and TRBJ1-1, with 10 positions matching TRBD1. The trim removed 3 bases at V and 1 base at J, leaving 5 bases unmatched. The CDR3 contains 16 residues. The V gene's germline CDR1 is KGHSH and CDR2 LQKENI. The CDR3 loop is CASSPPGQGTNTEAFF. In DNA, the CDR3 is TGTGCCAGCTCACCGCCGGGACAGGGGACGAACACTGAAGCTTTCTTT.

This clonotype was detected only a few times. V is TRBV10-3 and J is TRBJ2-7; D is perhaps TRBD2 (5 bases). V lost 6 bases and J 4 bases, leaving 13 bases between the germline ends. The V gene's germline CDR1 is ENHRY and CDR2 SYGVKD. The CDR3 consists of 13 residues. The CDR3 DNA sequence: TGTGCCATCAGGAAGGACTTCATTTACGAGCAGTACTTC. Residues: CAIRKDFIYEQYF.

In its sample, this clonotype was seen many times. This rearrangement joins TRBV20-1 to TRBJ2-5; D may correspond to TRBD1 or TRBD2 (5 bases each). V was clipped by 1 base and J by 5 bases, with 23 bases between them. Germline V lookup: CDR1 DFQATT, CDR2 SNEGSKA (reference sequence). The CDR3 sequence is 17 residues long. CDR3 DNA sequence: TGCAGTGCTAGAGGGGGCCGGGGCGATCGCCTGGGGGAGACCCAGTACTTC. Protein: CSARGGRGDRLGETQYF.

This clonotype was recorded at least ten times. This rearrangement joins TRBV28 to TRBJ2-7, with 8 bases that match TRBD2. Germline CDR1 reads MDHEN; CDR2 reads SYDVKM. CDR3 length: 14 residues. The ends lost 6 bases at V and 0 bases at J; junction bases unmatched: 4. CDR3 in amino acids: CASRQAGASYEQYV. DNA of the CDR3: TGTGCCAGCAGACAAGCGGGGGCCTCCTACGAGCAGTACGTC.

Only a few counts were recorded for this clonotype. The chain is built from TRBV7-2 and TRBJ2-2, with D perhaps assigned TRBD1 or TRBD2 (5 bases each). Germline V lookup: CDR1 SGHTA, CDR2 FQGNSA. The CDR3 extends over 15 amino acids. The V and J ends lost 8 bases and 5 bases respectively, with 18 bases between them. DNA of the CDR3: TGTGCCAGCGGAAAAGGGGCAGGGAGTACCGGGGAGCTGTTTTTT. Translated: CASGKGAGSTGELFF.

V gene TRBV6-2 or TRBV6-3 combines with J gene TRBJ1-1; unclear D gene. This CDR3 has 13 amino acids. Germline CDR1 reads MNHEY; CDR2 reads SVGEGT. The V end lost 0 bases, the J end lost 4 bases, and 6 bases lay between the germline ends. In nucleotides, the CDR3 is TGTGCCAGCAGTTACTCGGCGGCCACTGAAGCTTTCTTT. Translating gives CASSYSAATEAFF.

The rearrangement joins TRBV19 to TRBJ1-5, with D possibly being TRBD1 (6 bases). Trimming left V 8 bases short and J 2 bases short, with 13 bases between. This CDR3 contains 14 residues. Germline V gives CDR1 LNHDA, CDR2 SQIVND (reference sequence). This CDR3 reads CASSQGLGNQPQHF. CDR3 in DNA: TGTGCCAGTTCTCAGGGGTTGGGCAATCAGCCCCAGCATTTT.

This clonotype was counted between two and nine times. V usage is TRBV4-3 and J usage is TRBJ2-3; D remains unclear. The CDR3 is 15 amino acids. Trimming cost V 2 bases and J 0 bases, with 9 bases left between them. The germline V gene encodes CDR1 LGHNA and CDR2 YSLEER. CDR3 nucleotides: TGCGCCAGCAGCCAACTTTTGGTCAGCACAGATACGCAGTATTTT. It specifies CASSQLLVSTDTQYF.

This clonotype was counted a few times. The DNA for the CDR3 is TGTGCCAGCAGCTCGCAGACTAGCGGGGGGGGAGATACGCAGTATTTT. Translation gives CASSSQTSGGGDTQYF. This sequence joins TRBV7-2 and TRBJ2-3; the match to TRBD2 covers 14 bases. Trimming cost V 4 bases and J 5 bases; bases outside gene matches: 5. The CDR3 is 16 amino acids. Germline V CDR1 and CDR2: SGHTA, FQGNSA. The whole variable domain, remainder taken from reference TRBV7-2 and TRBJ2-3, is GAGVSQSPSNKVTEKGKDVELRCDPISGHTALYWYRQSLGQGLEFLIYFQGNSAPDKSGLPSDRFSAERTGGSVSTLTIQRTQQEDSAVYLCASSSQTSGGGDTQYFGPGTRLTVL.

This clonotype was seen more than once but under ten times. This chain connects TRBV19 to TRBJ1-5, with D unclear. The CDR3 contains 13 residues. V lost 1 base to trimming and J lost 4 bases, with 5 bases between them. Germline lookup yields CDR1 LNHDA and CDR2 SQIVND (reference sequence). CDR3 in amino acids: CASSIGGNQPQHF. CDR3 DNA: TGTGCCAGTAGTATAGGAGGTAATCAGCCCCAGCATTTT.